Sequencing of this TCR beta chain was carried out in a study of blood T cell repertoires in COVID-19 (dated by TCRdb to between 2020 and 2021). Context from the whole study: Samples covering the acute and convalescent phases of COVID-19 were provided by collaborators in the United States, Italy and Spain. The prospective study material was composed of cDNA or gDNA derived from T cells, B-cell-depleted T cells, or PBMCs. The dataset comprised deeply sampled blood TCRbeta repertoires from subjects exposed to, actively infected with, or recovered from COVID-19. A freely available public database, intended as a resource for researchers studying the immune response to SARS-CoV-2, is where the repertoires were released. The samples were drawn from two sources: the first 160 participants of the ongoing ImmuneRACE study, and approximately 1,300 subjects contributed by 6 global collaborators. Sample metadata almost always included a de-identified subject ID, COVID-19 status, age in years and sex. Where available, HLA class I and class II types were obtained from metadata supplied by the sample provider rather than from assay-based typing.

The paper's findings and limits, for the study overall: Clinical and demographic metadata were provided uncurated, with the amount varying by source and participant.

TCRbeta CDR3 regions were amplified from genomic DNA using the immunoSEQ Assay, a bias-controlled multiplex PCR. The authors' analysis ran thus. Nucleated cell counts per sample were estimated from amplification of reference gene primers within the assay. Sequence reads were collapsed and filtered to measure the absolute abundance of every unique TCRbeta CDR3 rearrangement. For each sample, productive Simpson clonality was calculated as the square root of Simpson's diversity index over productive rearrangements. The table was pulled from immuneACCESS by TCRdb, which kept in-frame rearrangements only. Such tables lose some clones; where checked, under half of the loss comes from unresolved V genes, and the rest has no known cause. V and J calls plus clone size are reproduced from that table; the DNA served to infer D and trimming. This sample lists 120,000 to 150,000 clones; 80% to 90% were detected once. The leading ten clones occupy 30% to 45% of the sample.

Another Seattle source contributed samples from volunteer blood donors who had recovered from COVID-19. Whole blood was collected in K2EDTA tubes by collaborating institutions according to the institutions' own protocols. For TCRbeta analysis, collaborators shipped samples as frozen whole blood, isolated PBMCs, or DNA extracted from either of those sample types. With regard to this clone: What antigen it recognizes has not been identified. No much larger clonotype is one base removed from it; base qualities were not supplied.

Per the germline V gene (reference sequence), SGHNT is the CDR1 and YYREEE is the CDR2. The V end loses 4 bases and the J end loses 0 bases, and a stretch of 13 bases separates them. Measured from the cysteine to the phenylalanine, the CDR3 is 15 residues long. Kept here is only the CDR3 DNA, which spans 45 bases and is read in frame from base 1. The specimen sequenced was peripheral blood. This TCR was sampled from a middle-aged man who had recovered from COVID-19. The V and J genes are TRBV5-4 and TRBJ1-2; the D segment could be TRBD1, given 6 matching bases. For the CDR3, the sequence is CASSLGTNTNYGYTF. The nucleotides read TGTGCCAGCAGCCTAGGGACAAATACTAACTATGGCTACACCTTC.